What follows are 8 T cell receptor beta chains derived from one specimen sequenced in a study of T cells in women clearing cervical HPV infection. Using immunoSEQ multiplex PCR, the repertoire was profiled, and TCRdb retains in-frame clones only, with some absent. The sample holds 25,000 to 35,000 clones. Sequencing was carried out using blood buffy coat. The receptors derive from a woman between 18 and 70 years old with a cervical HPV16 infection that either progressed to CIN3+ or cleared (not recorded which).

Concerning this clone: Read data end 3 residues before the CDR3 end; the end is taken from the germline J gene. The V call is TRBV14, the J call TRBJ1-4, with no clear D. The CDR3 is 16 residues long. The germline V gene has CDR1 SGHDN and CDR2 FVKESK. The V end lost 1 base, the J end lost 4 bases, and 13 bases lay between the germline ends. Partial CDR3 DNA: TGTGCCAGCAGCCAAGTTTCTCTACAGTATAATGAAAAA. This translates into CASSQVSLQYNEK. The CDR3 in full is CASSQVSLQYNEKLFF.

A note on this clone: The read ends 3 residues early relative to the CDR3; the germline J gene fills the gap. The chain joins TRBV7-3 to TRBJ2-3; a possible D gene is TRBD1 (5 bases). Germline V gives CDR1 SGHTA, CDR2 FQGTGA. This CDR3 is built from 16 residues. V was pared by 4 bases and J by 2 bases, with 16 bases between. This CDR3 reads CASSSNRRIDTDTQYF. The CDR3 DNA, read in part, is TGTGCCAGCAGCTCCAACAGGCGGATCGACACAGATACG.

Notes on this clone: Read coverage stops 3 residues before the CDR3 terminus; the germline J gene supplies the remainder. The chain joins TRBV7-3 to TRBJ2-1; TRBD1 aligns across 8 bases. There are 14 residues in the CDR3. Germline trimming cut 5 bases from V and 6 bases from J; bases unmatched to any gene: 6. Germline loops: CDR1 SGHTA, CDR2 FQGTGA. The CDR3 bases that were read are TGTGCCAGCAGCAGAGGGACAGGAGGCAATGAG. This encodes CASSRGTGGNE. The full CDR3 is CASSRGTGGNEQFF.

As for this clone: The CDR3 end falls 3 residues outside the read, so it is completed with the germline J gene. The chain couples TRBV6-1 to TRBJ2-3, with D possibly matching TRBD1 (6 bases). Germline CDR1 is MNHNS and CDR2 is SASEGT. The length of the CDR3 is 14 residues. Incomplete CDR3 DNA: TGTGCCAGCAGTGAAACGCAGGGGTGGGAGACG. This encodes CASSETQGWET. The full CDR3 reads CASSETQGWETQYF.

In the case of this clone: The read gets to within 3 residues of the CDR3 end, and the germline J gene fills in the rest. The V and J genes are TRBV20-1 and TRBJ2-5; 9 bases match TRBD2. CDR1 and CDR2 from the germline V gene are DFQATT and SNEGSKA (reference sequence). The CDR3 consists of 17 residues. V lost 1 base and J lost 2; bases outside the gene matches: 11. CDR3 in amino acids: CSARVVRAGGRQETQYF. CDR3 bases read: TGCAGTGCTAGAGTTGTTCGGGCGGGGGGGCGTCAAGAGACC.

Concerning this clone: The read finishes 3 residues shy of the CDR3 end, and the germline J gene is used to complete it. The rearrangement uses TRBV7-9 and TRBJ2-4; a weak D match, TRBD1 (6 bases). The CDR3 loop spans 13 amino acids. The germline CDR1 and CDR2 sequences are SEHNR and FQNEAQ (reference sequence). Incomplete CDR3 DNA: TGTGCCAGCCCGACAGGAGAAGGGGATGGT. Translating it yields CASPTGEGDG. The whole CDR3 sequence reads CASPTGEGDGQYF.

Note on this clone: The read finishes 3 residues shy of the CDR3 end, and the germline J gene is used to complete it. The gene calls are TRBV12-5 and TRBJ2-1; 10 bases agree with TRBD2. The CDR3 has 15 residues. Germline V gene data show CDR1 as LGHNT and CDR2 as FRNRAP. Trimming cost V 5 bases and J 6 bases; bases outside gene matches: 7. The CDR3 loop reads CASGPGTSVTNEQFF. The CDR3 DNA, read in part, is TGTGCTAGTGGTCCTGGGACTAGCGTTACCAATGAG.

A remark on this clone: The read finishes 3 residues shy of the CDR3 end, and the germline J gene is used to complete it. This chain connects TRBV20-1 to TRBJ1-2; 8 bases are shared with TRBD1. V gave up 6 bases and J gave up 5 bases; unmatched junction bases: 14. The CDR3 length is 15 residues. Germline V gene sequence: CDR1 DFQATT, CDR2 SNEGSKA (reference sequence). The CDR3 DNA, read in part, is TGCAGTGCGGTGGACAGGGCGACCCAGCCTTATGGC. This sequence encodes CSAVDRATQPYG. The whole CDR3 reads CSAVDRATQPYGYTF.